This record looks at one TCR beta chain sequence and its context. The target antigen is unknown. Germline values: CDR1 LNHNV, CDR2 YYDKDF (reference sequence). V lost 4 bases and J 6 bases, leaving 24 bases between the germline ends. This CDR3 is 18 amino acids long. This entry is derived from a study of T-cell memory formation after mild COVID-19. Whole-study context: Most TCR clusters belonged to a single donor.

General study points: Second-wave clones peaking on day 37 lacked confirmed SARS-CoV-2 specificity. The study found contracting CD4+ clones mainly in CM and EM and contracting CD8+ clones in EMRA. Some clones that responded turned up in pre-infection memory, which suggests that cross-reactive memory joined in.

Each CDR3 protein gets one entry after TCRdb re-called the 5' RACE reads with MiXCR. In the table there are approximately 580,000 distinct CDR3 sequences, 20% of which are singletons. This TCR derives from an adult woman who had mild COVID-19 (a few samples of this study predate the infection). Cell type and time point are not known. Sequenced material: PBMCs or a T cell subset sorted from them (not recorded which). The chain uses TRBV15 and TRBJ2-2, with D possibly being TRBD1 (6 bases). CDR3 nucleotides: TGTGCCACCAGCATATCGTCGACGGCCAGGGGCTTCCCCGGGGAGCTGTTTTTT. Encoded protein: CATSISSTARGFPGELFF.